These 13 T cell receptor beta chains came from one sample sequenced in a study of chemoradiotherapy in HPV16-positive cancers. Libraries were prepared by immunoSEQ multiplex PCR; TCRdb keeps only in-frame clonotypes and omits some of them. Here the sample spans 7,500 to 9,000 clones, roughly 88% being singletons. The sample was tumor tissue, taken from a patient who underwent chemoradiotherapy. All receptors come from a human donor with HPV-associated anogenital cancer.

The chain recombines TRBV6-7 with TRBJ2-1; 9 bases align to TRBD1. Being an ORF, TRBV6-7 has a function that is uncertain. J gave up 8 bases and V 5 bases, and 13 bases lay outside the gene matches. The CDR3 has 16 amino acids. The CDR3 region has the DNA TGTGCCAGCAGTGCCCACCGGACAGGGGTGGGGGATGAGCAGTTCTTC. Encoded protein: CASSAHRTGVGDEQFF.

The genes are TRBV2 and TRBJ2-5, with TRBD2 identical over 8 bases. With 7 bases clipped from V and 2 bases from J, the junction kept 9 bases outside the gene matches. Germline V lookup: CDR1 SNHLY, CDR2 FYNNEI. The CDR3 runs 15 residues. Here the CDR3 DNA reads TGTGCCAGCATTGTGAATAGCGGGGTACAAGAGACCCAGTACTTC. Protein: CASIVNSGVQETQYF.

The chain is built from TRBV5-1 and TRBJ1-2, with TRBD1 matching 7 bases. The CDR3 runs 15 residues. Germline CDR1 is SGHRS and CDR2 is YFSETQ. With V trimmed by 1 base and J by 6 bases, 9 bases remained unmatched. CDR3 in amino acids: CASSLFAGGADGYTF. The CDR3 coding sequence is TGCGCCAGCAGCTTGTTCGCAGGGGGAGCGGATGGCTACACCTTC.

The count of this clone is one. CDR3 in amino acids: CAIGTGEETQYF. CDR3 coding DNA: TGTGCCATCGGGACAGGGGAAGAGACCCAGTACTTC. This rearrangement joins TRBV10-3 to TRBJ2-5; TRBD1 agrees at 10 bases. Unmatched junction bases numbered 0, after V lost 8 bases and J lost 3 bases. The germline CDR1 and CDR2 sequences are ENHRY and SYGVKD. The CDR3 loop spans 12 amino acids.

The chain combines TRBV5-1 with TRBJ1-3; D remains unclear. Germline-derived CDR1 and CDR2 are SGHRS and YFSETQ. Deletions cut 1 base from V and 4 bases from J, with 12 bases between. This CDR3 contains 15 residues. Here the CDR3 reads CASSLNMPSGNTIYF. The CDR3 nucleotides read TGCGCCAGCAGCTTGAATATGCCGAGCGGAAACACCATATATTTT.

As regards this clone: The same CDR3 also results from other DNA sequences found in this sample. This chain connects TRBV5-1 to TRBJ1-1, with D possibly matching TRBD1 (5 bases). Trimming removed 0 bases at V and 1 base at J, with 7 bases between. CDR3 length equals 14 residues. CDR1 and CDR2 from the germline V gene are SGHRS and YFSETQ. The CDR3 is CASSLATANTEAFF. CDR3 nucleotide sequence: TGCGCCAGCAGCTTGGCGACAGCGAACACTGAAGCTTTCTTT.

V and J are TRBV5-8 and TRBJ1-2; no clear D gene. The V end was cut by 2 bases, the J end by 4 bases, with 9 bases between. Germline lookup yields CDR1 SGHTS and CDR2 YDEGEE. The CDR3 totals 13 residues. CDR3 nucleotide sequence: TGTGCCAGCAGCTTTGCGGAAACCTATGGCTACACCTTC. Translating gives CASSFAETYGYTF.

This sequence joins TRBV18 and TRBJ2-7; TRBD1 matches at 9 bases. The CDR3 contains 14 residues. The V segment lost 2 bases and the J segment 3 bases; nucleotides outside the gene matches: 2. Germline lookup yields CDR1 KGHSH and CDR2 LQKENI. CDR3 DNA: TGTGCCAGCTCACCAGGGACAGGGCGCTACGAGCAGTACGTC. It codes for CASSPGTGRYEQYV.

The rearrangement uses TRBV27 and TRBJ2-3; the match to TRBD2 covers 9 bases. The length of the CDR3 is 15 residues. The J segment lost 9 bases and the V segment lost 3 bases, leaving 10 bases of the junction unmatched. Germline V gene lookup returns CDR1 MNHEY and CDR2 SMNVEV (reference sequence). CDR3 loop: CASSFGSGGPLTQYF. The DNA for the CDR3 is TGTGCCAGCAGTTTCGGTAGCGGGGGACCTCTGACGCAGTATTTT.

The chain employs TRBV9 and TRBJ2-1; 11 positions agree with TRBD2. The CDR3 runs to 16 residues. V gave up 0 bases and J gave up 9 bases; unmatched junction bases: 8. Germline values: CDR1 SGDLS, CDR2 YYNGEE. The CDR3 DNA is TGTGCCAGCAGCGTAGCGGGGACTAGCGGAGCCGGTGAGCAGTTCTTC. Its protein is CASSVAGTSGAGEQFF.

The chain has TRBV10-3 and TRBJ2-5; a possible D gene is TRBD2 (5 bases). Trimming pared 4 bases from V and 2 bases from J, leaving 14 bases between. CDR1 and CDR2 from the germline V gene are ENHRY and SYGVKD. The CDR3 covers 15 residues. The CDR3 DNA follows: TGTGCCATCAGTGTGCGGGCGGGCGGGCAAGAGACCCAGTACTTC. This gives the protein CAISVRAGGQETQYF.

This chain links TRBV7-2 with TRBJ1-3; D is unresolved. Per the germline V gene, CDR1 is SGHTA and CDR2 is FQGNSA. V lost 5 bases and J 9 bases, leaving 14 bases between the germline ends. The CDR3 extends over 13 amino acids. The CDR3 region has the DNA TGTGCCAGCAGCCCCCTTAGATCCGGCACCATATATTTT. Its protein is CASSPLRSGTIYF. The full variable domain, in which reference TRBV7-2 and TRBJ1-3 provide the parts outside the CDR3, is GAGVSQSPSNKVTEKGKDVELRCDPISGHTALYWYRQSLGQGLEFLIYFQGNSAPDKSGLPSDRFSAERTGGSVSTLTIQRTQQEDSAVYLCASSPLRSGTIYFGEGSWLTVV.

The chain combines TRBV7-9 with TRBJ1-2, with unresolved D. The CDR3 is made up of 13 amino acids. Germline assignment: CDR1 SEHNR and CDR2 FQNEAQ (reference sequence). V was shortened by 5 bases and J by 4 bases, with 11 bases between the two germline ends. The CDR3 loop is CASSPPGPYGYTF. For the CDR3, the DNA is TGTGCCAGCAGCCCCCCAGGTCCCTATGGCTACACCTTC.